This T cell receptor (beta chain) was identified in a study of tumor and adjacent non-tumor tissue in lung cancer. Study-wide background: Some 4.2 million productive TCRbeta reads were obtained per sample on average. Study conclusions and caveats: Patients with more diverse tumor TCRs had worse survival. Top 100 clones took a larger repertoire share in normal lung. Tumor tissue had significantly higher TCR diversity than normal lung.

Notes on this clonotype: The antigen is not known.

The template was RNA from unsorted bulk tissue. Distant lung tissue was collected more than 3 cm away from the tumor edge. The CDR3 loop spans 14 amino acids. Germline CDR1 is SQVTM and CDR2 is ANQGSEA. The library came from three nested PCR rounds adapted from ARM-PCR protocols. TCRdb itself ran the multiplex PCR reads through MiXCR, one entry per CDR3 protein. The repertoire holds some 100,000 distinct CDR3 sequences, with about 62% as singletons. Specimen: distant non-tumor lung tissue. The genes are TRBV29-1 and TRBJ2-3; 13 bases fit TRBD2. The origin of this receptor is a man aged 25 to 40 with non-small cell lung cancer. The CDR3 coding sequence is TGCCGCGCACGAGGGACTAGCGGGGCAGATACGCAGTATTTT. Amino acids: CRARGTSGADTQYF.